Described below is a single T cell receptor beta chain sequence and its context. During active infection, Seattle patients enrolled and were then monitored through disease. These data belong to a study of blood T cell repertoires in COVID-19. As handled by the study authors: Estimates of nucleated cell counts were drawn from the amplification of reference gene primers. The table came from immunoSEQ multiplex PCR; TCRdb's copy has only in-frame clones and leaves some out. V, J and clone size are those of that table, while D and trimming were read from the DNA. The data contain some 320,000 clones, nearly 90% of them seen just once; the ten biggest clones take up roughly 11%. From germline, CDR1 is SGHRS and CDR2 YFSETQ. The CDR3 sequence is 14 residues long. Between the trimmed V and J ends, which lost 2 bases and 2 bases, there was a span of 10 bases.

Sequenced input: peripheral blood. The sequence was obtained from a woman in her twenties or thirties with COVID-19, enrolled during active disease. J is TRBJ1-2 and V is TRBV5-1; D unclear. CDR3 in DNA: TGCGCCAGCAGCTTCGAGGGAGGGAACTATGGCTACACCTTC. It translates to CASSFEGGNYGYTF.